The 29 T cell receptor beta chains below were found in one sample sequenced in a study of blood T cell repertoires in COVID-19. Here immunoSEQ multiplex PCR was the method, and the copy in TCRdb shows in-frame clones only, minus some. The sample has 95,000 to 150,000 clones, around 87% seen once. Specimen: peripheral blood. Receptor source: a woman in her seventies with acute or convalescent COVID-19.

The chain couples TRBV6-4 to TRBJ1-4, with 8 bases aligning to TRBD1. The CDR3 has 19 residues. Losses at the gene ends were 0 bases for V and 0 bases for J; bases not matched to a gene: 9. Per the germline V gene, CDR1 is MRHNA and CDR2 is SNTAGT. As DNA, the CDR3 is TGTGCCAGCAGTGACTCGAAAACAGGGGGAGGTCCAACTAATGAAAAACTGTTTTTT. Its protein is CASSDSKTGGGPTNEKLFF.

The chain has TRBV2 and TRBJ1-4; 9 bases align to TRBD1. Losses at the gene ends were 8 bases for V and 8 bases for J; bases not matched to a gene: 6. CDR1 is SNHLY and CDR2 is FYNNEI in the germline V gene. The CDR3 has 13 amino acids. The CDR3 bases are TGTGCCAGCGAGGGACAGGGTGACGAAAAACTGTTTTTT. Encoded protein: CASEGQGDEKLFF.

The CDR3 region has the DNA TGTGCCAGCAGCTCGCTTGGGACACCTAACACCGGGGAGCTGTTTTTT. Protein product: CASSSLGTPNTGELFF. The gene calls are TRBV5-6 and TRBJ2-2; a weak D match, TRBD1 (6 bases). Germline values: CDR1 SGHDT, CDR2 YYEEEE. Trimming left V 3 bases short and J 2 bases short, with 14 bases between. The CDR3 sequence is 16 residues long. The full variable domain, in which reference TRBV5-6 and TRBJ2-2 provide the parts outside the CDR3, is DAGVTQSPTHLIKTRGQQVTLRCSPKSGHDTVSWYQQALGQGPQFIFQYYEEEERQRGNFPDRFSGHQFPNYSSELNVNALLLGDSALYLCASSSLGTPNTGELFFGEGSRLTVL.

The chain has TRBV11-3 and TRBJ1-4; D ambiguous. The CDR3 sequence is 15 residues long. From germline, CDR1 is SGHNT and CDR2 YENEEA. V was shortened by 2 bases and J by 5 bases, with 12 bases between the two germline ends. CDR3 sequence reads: CASSLHQAVNEKLFF. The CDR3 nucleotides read TGTGCCAGCAGCTTACACCAGGCAGTGAATGAAAAACTGTTTTTT.

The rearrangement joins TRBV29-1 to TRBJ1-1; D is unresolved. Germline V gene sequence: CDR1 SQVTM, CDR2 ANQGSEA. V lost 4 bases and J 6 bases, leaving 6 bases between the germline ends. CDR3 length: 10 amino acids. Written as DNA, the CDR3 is TGCAGCGTTGTGAGGGCTGAAGCTTTCTTT. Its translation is CSVVRAEAFF.

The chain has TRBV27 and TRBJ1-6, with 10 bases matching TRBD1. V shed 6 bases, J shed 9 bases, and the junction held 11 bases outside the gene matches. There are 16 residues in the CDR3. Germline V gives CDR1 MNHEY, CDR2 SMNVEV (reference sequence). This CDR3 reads CASSLGTGDLGSPLHF. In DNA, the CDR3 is TGTGCCAGCAGCCTTGGGACAGGGGACCTTGGTTCACCCCTCCACTTT.

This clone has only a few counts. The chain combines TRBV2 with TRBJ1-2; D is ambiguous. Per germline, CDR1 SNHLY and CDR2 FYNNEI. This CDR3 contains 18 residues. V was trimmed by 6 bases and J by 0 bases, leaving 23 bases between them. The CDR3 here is CASSPLEAEGSSNYGYTF. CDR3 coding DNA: TGTGCCAGCAGCCCCCTGGAGGCGGAAGGGTCTTCTAACTATGGCTACACCTTC. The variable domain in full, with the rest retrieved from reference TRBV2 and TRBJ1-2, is EPEVTQTPSHQVTQMGQEVILRCVPISNHLYFYWYRQILGQKVEFLVSFYNNEISEKSEIFDDQFSVERPDGSNFTLKIRSTKLEDSAMYFCASSPLEAEGSSNYGYTFGSGTRLTVV.

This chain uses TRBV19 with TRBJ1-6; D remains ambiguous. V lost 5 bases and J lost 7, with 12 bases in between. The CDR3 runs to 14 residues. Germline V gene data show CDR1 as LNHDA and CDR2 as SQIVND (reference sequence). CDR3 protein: CASSAGSGNSPLHF. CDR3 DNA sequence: TGTGCCAGTAGTGCGGGGTCTGGGAATTCACCCCTCCACTTT. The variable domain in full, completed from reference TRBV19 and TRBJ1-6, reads DGGITQSPKYLFRKEGQNVTLSCEQNLNHDAMYWYRQDPGQGLRLIYYSQIVNDFQKGDIAEGYSVSREKKESFPLTVTSAQKNPTAFYLCASSAGSGNSPLHFGNGTRLTVT.

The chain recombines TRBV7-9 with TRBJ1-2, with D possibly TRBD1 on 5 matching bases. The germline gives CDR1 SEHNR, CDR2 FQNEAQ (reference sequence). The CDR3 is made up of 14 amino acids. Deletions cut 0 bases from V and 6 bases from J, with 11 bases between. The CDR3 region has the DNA TGTGCCAGCAGCTTAGCGGCAGGGCATAATGGCTACACCTTC. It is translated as CASSLAAGHNGYTF.

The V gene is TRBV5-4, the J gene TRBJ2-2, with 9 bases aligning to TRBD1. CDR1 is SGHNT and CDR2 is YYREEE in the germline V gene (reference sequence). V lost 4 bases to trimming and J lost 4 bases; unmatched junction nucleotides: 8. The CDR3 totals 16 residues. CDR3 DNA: TGTGCCAGCAGCCCCGGTGGACAGGGGTTCACCGGGGAGCTGTTTTTT. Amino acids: CASSPGGQGFTGELFF. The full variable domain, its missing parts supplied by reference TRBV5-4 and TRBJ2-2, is ETGVTQSPTHLIKTRGQQVTLRCSSQSGHNTVSWYQQALGQGPQFIFQYYREEENGRGNFPPRFSGLQFPNYSSELNVNALELDDSALYLCASSPGGQGFTGELFFGEGSRLTVL.

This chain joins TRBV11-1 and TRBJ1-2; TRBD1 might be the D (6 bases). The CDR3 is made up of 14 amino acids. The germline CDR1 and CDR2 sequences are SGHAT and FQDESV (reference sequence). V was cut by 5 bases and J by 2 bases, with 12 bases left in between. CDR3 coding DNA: TGTGCCAGCAGCGCGGGGGCAGCCAACTATGGCTACACCTTC. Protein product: CASSAGAANYGYTF.

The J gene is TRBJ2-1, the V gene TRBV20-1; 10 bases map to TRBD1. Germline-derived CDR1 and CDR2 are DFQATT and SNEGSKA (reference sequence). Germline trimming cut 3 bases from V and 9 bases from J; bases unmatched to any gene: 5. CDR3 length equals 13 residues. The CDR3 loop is CSASPGTGAEQFF. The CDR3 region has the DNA TGCAGTGCTAGTCCCGGGACAGGGGCTGAGCAGTTCTTC.

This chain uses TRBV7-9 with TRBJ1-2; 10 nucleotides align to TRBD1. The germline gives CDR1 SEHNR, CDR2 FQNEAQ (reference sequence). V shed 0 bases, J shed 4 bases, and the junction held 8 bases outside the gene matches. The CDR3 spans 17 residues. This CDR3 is CASSLASGTGAPYGYTF. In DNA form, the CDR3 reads TGTGCCAGCAGCTTAGCATCCGGGACAGGGGCGCCCTATGGCTACACCTTC.

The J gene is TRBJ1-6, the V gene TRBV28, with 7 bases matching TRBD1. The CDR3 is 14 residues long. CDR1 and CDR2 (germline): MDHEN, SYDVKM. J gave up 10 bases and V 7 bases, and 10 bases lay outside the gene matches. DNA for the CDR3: TGTGCCAGCACCCACAGGGGTAGTCGGTCACCCCTCCACTTT. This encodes CASTHRGSRSPLHF.

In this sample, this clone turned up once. This CDR3 reads CASSLSGTGPYEQYF. In DNA, the CDR3 is TGTGCCAGCAGCTTAAGTGGGACAGGGCCCTACGAGCAGTACTTC. V is TRBV7-3 and J is TRBJ2-7, with 9 bases matching TRBD1. After removal of 1 base from V and 2 bases from J, the junction contained 3 bases not matched to a gene. This CDR3 has 15 amino acids. The germline CDR1 and CDR2 sequences are SGHTA and FQGTGA. Together with reference TRBV7-3 and TRBJ2-7, the CDR3 gives the full variable domain: GAGVSQTPSNKVTEKGKYVELRCDPISGHTALYWYRQSLGQGPEFLIYFQGTGAADDSGLPNDRFFAVRPEGSVSTLKIQRTERGDSAVYLCASSLSGTGPYEQYFGPGTRLTVT.

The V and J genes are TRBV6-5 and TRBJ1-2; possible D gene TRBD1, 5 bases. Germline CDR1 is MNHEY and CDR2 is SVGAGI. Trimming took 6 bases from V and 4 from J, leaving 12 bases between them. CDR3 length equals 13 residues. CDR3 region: CASRLRGSYGYTF. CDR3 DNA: TGTGCCAGCAGGTTGCGGGGCTCCTATGGCTACACCTTC.

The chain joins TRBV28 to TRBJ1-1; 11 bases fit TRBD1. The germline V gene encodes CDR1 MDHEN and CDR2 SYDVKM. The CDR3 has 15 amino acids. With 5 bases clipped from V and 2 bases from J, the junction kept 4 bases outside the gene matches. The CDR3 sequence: CASSPGTGGNTEAFF. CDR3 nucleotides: TGTGCCAGCAGTCCGGGGACAGGGGGAAACACTGAAGCTTTCTTT. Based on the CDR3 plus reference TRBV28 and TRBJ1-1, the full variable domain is DVKVTQSSRYLVKRTGEKVFLECVQDMDHENMFWYRQDPGLGLRLIYFSYDVKMKEKGDIPEGYSVSREKKERFSLILESASTNQTSMYLCASSPGTGGNTEAFFGQGTRLTVV.

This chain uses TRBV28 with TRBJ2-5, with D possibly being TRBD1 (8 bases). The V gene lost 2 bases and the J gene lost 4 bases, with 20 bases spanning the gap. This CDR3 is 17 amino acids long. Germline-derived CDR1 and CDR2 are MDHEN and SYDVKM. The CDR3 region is CASSLVRTGRGPETQYF. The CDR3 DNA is TGTGCCAGCAGTTTAGTTCGGACAGGGAGGGGTCCAGAGACCCAGTACTTC.

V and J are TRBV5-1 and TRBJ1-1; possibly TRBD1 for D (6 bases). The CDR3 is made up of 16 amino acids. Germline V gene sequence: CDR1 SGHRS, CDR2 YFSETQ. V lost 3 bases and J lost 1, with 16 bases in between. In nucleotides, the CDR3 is TGCGCCAGCAGCTCTAGTTCAGGGGTTCGGAACACTGAAGCTTTCTTT. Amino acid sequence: CASSSSSGVRNTEAFF.

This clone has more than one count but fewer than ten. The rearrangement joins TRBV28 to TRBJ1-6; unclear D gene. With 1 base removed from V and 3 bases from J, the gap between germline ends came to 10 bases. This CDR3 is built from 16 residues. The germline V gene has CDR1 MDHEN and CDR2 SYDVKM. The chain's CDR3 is CASSLLGRRYNSPLHF. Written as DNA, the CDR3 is TGTGCCAGCAGTTTATTGGGCCGTCGCTATAATTCACCCCTCCACTTT. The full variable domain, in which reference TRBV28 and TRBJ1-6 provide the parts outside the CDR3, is DVKVTQSSRYLVKRTGEKVFLECVQDMDHENMFWYRQDPGLGLRLIYFSYDVKMKEKGDIPEGYSVSREKKERFSLILESASTNQTSMYLCASSLLGRRYNSPLHFGNGTRLTVT.

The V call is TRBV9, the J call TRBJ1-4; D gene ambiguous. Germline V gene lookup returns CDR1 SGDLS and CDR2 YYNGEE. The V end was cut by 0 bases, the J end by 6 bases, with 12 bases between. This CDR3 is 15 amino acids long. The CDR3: CASSVGDKEDEKLFF. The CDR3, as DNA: TGTGCCAGCAGCGTAGGAGACAAAGAAGATGAAAAACTGTTTTTT. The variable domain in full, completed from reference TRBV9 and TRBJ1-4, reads DSGVTQTPKHLITATGQRVTLRCSPRSGDLSVYWYQQSLDQGLQFLIQYYNGEERAKGNILERFSAQQFPDLHSELNLSSLELGDSALYFCASSVGDKEDEKLFFGSGTQLSVL.

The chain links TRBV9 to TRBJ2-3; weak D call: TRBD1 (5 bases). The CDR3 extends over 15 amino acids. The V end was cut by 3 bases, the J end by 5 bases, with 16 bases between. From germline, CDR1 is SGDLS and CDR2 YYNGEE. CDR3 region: CASSERAFQGDTQYF. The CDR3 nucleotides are TGTGCCAGCAGCGAACGGGCCTTCCAGGGAGATACGCAGTATTTT.

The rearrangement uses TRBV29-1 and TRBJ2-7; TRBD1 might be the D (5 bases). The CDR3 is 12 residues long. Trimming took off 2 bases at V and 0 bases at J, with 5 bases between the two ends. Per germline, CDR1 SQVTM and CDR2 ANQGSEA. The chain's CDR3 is CSVERGSYEQYF. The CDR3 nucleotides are TGCAGCGTTGAAAGGGGCTCCTACGAGCAGTACTTC.

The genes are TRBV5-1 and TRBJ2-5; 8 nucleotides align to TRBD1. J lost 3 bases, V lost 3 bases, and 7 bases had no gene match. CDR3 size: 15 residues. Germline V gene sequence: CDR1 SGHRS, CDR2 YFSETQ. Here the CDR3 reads CASSSAGTGEETQYF. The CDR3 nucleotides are TGCGCCAGCAGCTCCGCAGGGACAGGAGAAGAGACCCAGTACTTC. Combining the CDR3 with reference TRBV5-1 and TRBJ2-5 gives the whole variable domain KAGVTQTPRYLIKTRGQQVTLSCSPISGHRSVSWYQQTPGQGLQFLFEYFSETQRNKGNFPGRFSGRQFSNSRSEMNVSTLELGDSALYLCASSSAGTGEETQYFGPGTRLLVL.

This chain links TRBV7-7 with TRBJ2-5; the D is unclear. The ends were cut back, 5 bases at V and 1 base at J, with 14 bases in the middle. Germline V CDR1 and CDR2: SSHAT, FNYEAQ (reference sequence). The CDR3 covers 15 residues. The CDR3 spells CASSPGSNPQETQYF. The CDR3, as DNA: TGTGCCAGCAGCCCCGGTTCGAACCCCCAAGAGACCCAGTACTTC. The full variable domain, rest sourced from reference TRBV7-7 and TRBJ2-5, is GAGVSQSPRYKVTKRGQDVTLRCDPISSHATLYWYQQALGQGPEFLTYFNYEAQPDKSGLPSDRFSAERPEGSISTLTIQRTEQRDSAMYRCASSPGSNPQETQYFGPGTRLLVL.

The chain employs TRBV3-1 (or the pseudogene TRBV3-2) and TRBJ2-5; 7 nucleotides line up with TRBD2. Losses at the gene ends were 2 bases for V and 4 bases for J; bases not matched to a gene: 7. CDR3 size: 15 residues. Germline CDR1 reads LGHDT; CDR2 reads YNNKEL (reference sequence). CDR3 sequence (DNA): TGTGCCAGCAGCCAATGGACTAGGCCGAGAGAGACCCAGTACTTC. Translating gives CASSQWTRPRETQYF.

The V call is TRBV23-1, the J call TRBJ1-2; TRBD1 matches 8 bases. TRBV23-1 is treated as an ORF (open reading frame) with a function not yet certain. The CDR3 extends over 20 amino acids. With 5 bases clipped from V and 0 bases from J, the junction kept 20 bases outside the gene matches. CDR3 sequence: CASSAMRRQGAHVANYGYTF. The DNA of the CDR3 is TGCGCCAGCAGTGCAATGAGAAGGCAGGGGGCCCACGTAGCTAACTATGGCTACACCTTC.

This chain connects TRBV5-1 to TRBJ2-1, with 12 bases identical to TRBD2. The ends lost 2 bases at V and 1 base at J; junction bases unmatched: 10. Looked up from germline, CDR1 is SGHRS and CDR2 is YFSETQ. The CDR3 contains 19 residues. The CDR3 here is CASSLRSSGGDGSYNEQFF. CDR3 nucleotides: TGCGCCAGCAGCTTACGTTCTAGCGGGGGGGATGGATCCTACAATGAGCAGTTCTTC.

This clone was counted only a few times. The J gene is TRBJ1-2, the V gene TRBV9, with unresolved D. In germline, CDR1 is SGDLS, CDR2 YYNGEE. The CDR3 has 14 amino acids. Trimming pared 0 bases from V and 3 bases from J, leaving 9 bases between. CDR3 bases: TGTGCCAGCAGCGTAGGCGGGATAGACTATGGCTACACCTTC. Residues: CASSVGGIDYGYTF.